Listed below are T cell receptor beta chains from one sample, sequenced in a study of response to subunit inactivated influenza vaccine. TCRdb analysed the RT-PCR reads with MiXCR anew, one entry per CDR3 protein. The sample yields about 830,000 distinct CDR3 sequences, around 20% seen once. The sequencing here drew on PBMCs from blood, taken roughly 5 days after vaccination. These receptors all stem from a man between 50 and 59 years old who received an inactivated influenza vaccine. The CDR3 runs from the conserved cysteine through the conserved F or W. A D gene is named only where the DNA matches it firmly. For some rows the clone size is stated as once, few or many, or as a class when expanded; others skip it.

D gene: NA
J gene: TRBJ2-3
V gene: TRBV12-3/TRBV12-4
clone size: few
CDR3 protein: CASSGGPDTQYF
CDR3 DNA: TGTGCCAGCAGCGGAGGGCCGGATACGCAGTATTTT

D gene: TRBD1
J gene: TRBJ2-7
V gene: TRBV7-9
clone size: NA
CDR3 protein: CASSSTTGSYEQYF
CDR3 DNA: TGTGCCAGCAGCTCGACGACAGGGAGCTACGAGCAGTACTTC

D gene: NA
J gene: TRBJ1-6
V gene: TRBV7-2
clone size: NA
CDR3 protein: CASSLAWVGSPLHF
CDR3 DNA: TGTGCCAGCAGCTTAGCCTGGGTAGGGTCACCCCTCCACTTT

D gene: NA
J gene: TRBJ2-7
V gene: TRBV18
clone size: few
CDR3 protein: CASSRNRDEQYF
CDR3 DNA: TGTGCCAGCTCACGTAATAGGGACGAGCAGTACTTC

D gene: NA
J gene: TRBJ2-5
V gene: TRBV15
clone size: NA
CDR3 protein: CATSPSRTETQYF
CDR3 DNA: TGTGCCACCAGCCCATCGCGGACGGAGACCCAGTACTTC

D gene: NA
J gene: TRBJ2-2
V gene: TRBV7-9
clone size: NA
CDR3 protein: CASSFGRSNTGELFF
CDR3 DNA: TGTGCCAGCAGCTTCGGCAGGTCGAACACCGGGGAGCTGTTTTTT

D gene: TRBD2
J gene: TRBJ2-5
V gene: TRBV7-9
clone size: once
CDR3 protein: CASSRTSGLEETQYF
CDR3 DNA: TGTGCCAGCAGCCGGACTAGCGGGTTAGAAGAGACCCAGTACTTC

D gene: NA
J gene: TRBJ2-5
V gene: TRBV5-4
clone size: few
CDR3 protein: CASSWDEGQETQYF
CDR3 DNA: TGTGCCAGCAGCTGGGACGAAGGCCAAGAGACCCAGTACTTC

D gene: TRBD1
J gene: TRBJ2-2
V gene: TRBV5-1
clone size: many
CDR3 protein: CASSPRTGGAGELFF
CDR3 DNA: TGCGCCAGCAGCCCGAGGACAGGGGGTGCCGGGGAGCTGTTTTTT

D gene: NA
J gene: TRBJ2-1
V gene: TRBV4-3
clone size: NA
CDR3 protein: CASSPRWLGNNEQFF
CDR3 DNA: TGCGCCAGCAGCCCCCGTTGGTTGGGAAACAATGAGCAGTTCTTC

D gene: NA
J gene: TRBJ2-2
V gene: TRBV6-5
clone size: few
CDR3 protein: CASSYSKGAGTGELFF
CDR3 DNA: TGTGCCAGCAGTTACTCGAAGGGTGCAGGCACCGGGGAGCTGTTTTTT

D gene: NA
J gene: TRBJ2-7
V gene: TRBV4-2
clone size: many
CDR3 protein: CASSENYEQYF
CDR3 DNA: TGTGCCAGCAGCGAAAACTACGAGCAGTACTTC

D gene: NA
J gene: TRBJ2-7
V gene: TRBV3-1
clone size: few
CDR3 protein: CASSQDGSDSYEQYF
CDR3 DNA: TGTGCCAGCAGCCAAGATGGGAGCGATTCCTACGAGCAGTACTTC

D gene: NA
J gene: TRBJ1-5
V gene: TRBV7-2
clone size: few
CDR3 protein: CASSRDGPFQPQHF
CDR3 DNA: TGTGCCAGCAGCCGGGACGGTCCCTTTCAGCCCCAGCATTTT

D gene: NA
J gene: TRBJ1-6
V gene: TRBV5-1
clone size: NA
CDR3 protein: CASSFDRQANSPLHF
CDR3 DNA: TGCGCCAGCAGCTTCGACAGGCAGGCTAATTCACCCCTCCACTTT

D gene: NA
J gene: TRBJ2-1
V gene: TRBV7-9
clone size: NA
CDR3 protein: CASSLVYQEVNEQFF
CDR3 DNA: TGTGCCAGCAGCTTAGTTTATCAGGAGGTCAATGAGCAGTTCTTC

D gene: TRBD1
J gene: TRBJ2-1
V gene: TRBV9
clone size: NA
CDR3 protein: CASSITTGGSYNEQFF
CDR3 DNA: TGTGCCAGCAGCATCACAACAGGGGGGTCCTACAATGAGCAGTTCTTC

D gene: NA
J gene: TRBJ2-3
V gene: TRBV4-3
clone size: NA
CDR3 protein: CASSQDSLTDTQYF
CDR3 DNA: TGCGCCAGCAGCCAGGACAGTCTCACAGATACGCAGTATTTT

D gene: NA
J gene: TRBJ1-2
V gene: TRBV4-1
clone size: NA
CDR3 protein: CASSQAPGNYGYTF
CDR3 DNA: TGCGCCAGCAGCCAAGCTCCGGGAAACTATGGCTACACCTTC

D gene: TRBD2
J gene: TRBJ2-5
V gene: TRBV7-9
clone size: NA
CDR3 protein: CASSVISGGKETQYF
CDR3 DNA: TGTGCCAGCAGCGTCATTAGCGGGGGAAAAGAGACCCAGTACTTC

D gene: NA
J gene: TRBJ2-3
V gene: TRBV7-9
clone size: many
CDR3 protein: CASSNPGSMDTDTQYF
CDR3 DNA: TGTGCCAGCAGCAACCCGGGGAGTATGGACACAGATACGCAGTATTTT

D gene: TRBD1
J gene: TRBJ1-5
V gene: TRBV7-8
clone size: NA
CDR3 protein: CASSHRTGANQPQHF
CDR3 DNA: TGTGCCAGCAGCCACCGGACAGGGGCTAATCAGCCCCAGCATTTT

D gene: NA
J gene: TRBJ2-6
V gene: TRBV7-2
clone size: NA
CDR3 protein: CASTLYSTGANVLTF
CDR3 DNA: TGTGCCAGCACCCTCTACTCAACTGGGGCCAACGTCCTGACTTTC

D gene: NA
J gene: TRBJ1-5
V gene: TRBV30
clone size: NA
CDR3 protein: CAWSVQGVQPQHF
CDR3 DNA: TGTGCCTGGAGTGTCCAAGGGGTTCAGCCCCAGCATTTT

D gene: NA
J gene: TRBJ2-5
V gene: TRBV20-1
clone size: many
CDR3 protein: CSGRSQETQYF
CDR3 DNA: TGCAGTGGTAGATCTCAAGAGACCCAGTACTTC

D gene: NA
J gene: TRBJ2-3
V gene: TRBV6-5
clone size: many
CDR3 protein: CASSYSKSSESADTQYF
CDR3 DNA: TGTGCCAGCAGTTACTCGAAATCTAGCGAATCCGCAGATACGCAGTATTTT

D gene: NA
J gene: TRBJ2-6
V gene: TRBV18
clone size: NA
CDR3 protein: CASSRTVSSGANVLTF
CDR3 DNA: TGTGCCAGCTCCCGGACAGTAAGCTCTGGGGCCAACGTCCTGACTTTC

D gene: NA
J gene: TRBJ2-1
V gene: TRBV3-1
clone size: NA
CDR3 protein: CASSQDLQGWNEQFF
CDR3 DNA: TGTGCCAGCAGCCAAGATCTCCAGGGCTGGAATGAGCAGTTCTTC

D gene: NA
J gene: TRBJ2-3
V gene: TRBV7-2
clone size: NA
CDR3 protein: CASRDIGGTDTQYF
CDR3 DNA: TGTGCCAGCAGGGACATTGGAGGGACAGATACGCAGTATTTT

D gene: TRBD2
J gene: TRBJ2-7
V gene: TRBV7-2
clone size: many
CDR3 protein: CASSLEGLAGGVEQYF
CDR3 DNA: TGTGCCAGCAGCTTAGAAGGACTAGCGGGAGGTGTCGAGCAGTACTTC

D gene: NA
J gene: TRBJ1-5
V gene: TRBV7-2
clone size: many
CDR3 protein: CASSFSGGYQPQHF
CDR3 DNA: TGTGCCAGCAGCTTTAGCGGGGGGTACCAGCCCCAGCATTTT

D gene: NA
J gene: TRBJ1-5
V gene: TRBV6-1
clone size: few
CDR3 protein: CASSEHINQPQHF
CDR3 DNA: TGTGCCAGCAGTGAACACATCAATCAGCCCCAGCATTTT

D gene: NA
J gene: TRBJ2-7
V gene: TRBV12-3/TRBV12-4
clone size: few
CDR3 protein: CASSTYRKQYF
CDR3 DNA: TGTGCCAGCAGTACCTACAGAAAGCAGTACTTC

D gene: NA
J gene: TRBJ2-3
V gene: TRBV28
clone size: few
CDR3 protein: CASSLHREIPDTQYF
CDR3 DNA: TGTGCCAGCAGTTTACACAGGGAGATCCCAGATACGCAGTATTTT

D gene: NA
J gene: TRBJ2-3
V gene: TRBV6-1
clone size: NA
CDR3 protein: CASSRGTTQGSPYTQYF
CDR3 DNA: TGTGCCAGCTCCCGAGGGACGACTCAAGGGTCCCCGTATACGCAGTATTTT

D gene: NA
J gene: TRBJ2-4
V gene: TRBV27
clone size: NA
CDR3 protein: CASSQARARNIQYF
CDR3 DNA: TGTGCCAGCAGTCAGGCCAGGGCGCGGAACATTCAGTACTTC

D gene: NA
J gene: TRBJ1-5
V gene: TRBV29-1
clone size: once
CDR3 protein: CSVGDHSNQPPHF
CDR3 DNA: TGCAGCGTTGGGGATCATAGCAATCAGCCCCCGCATTTT

D gene: NA
J gene: TRBJ2-1
V gene: TRBV9
clone size: NA
CDR3 protein: CASSSPPRTREQFF
CDR3 DNA: TGTGCCAGCAGCTCCCCCCCGAGGACGCGGGAGCAGTTCTTC

D gene: TRBD2
J gene: TRBJ2-1
V gene: TRBV20-1
clone size: NA
CDR3 protein: CSAKDLAGGNEQFF
CDR3 DNA: TGCAGTGCTAAAGATCTAGCGGGGGGGAATGAGCAGTTCTTC

D gene: NA
J gene: TRBJ1-6
V gene: TRBV4-3
clone size: few
CDR3 protein: CASSQRRGDPLHF
CDR3 DNA: TGCGCCAGCAGCCAACGACGAGGCGATCCCCTCCACTTT

D gene: TRBD2
J gene: TRBJ2-1
V gene: TRBV28
clone size: NA
CDR3 protein: CATRRAGGTLNEQFF
CDR3 DNA: TGTGCCACCCGGCGGGCGGGGGGGACCCTTAATGAGCAGTTCTTC

D gene: TRBD1
J gene: TRBJ2-7
V gene: TRBV19
clone size: NA
CDR3 protein: CASRPGQGGFHEQYF
CDR3 DNA: TGTGCCAGTAGACCGGGACAGGGCGGGTTCCACGAGCAGTACTTC